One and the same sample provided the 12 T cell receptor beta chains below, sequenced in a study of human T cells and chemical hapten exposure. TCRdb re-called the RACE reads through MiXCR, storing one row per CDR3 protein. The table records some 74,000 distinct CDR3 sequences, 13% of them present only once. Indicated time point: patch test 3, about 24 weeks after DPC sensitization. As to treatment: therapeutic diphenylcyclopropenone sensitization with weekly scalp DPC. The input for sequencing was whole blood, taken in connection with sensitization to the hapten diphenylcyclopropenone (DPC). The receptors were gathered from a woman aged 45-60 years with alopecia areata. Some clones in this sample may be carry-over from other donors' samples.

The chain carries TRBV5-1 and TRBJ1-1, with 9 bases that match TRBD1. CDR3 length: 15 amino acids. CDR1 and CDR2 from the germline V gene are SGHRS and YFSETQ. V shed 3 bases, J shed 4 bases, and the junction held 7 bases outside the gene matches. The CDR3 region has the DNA TGCGCCAGCAGCTGGGGACAGGGAGGCGTCACTGAAGCTTTCTTT. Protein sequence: CASSWGQGGVTEAFF.

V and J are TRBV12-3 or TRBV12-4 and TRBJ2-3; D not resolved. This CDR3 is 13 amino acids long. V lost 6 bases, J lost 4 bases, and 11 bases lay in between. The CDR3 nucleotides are TGTGCCAGCAGCCGAGCATTCGCAGATACGCAGTATTTT. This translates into CASSRAFADTQYF.

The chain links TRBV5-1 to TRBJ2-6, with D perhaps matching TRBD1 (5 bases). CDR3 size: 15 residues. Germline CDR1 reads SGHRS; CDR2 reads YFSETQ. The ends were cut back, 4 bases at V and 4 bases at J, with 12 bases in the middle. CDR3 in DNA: TGCGCCAGCAGCGTAGGGGTTGGCGGGGCCAACGTCCTGACTTTC. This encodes CASSVGVGGANVLTF.

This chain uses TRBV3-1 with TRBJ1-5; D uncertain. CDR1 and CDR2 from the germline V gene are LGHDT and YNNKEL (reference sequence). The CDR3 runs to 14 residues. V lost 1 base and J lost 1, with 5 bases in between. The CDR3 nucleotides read TGTGCCAGCAGCCAAGGGATGAGCAATCAGCCCCAGCATTTT. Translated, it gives CASSQGMSNQPQHF.

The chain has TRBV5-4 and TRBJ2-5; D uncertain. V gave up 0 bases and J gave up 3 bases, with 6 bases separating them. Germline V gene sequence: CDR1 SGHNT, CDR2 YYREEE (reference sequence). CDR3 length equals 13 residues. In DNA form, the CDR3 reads TGTGCCAGCAGCTTGGCTCTCGAAGAGACCCAGTACTTC. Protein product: CASSLALEETQYF.

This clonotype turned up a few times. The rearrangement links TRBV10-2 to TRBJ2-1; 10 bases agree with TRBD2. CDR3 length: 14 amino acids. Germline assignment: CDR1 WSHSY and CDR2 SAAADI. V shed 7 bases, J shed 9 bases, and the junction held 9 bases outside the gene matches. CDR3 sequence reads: CASKPSGSSGEQFF. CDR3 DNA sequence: TGCGCCAGCAAGCCTAGCGGGAGTAGTGGTGAGCAGTTCTTC.

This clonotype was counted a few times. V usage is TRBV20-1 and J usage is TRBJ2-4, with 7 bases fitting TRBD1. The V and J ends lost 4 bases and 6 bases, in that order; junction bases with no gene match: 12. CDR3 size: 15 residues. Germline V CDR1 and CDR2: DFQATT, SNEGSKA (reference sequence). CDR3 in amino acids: CSATPRGQMRNIQYF. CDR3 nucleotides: TGCAGTGCTACGCCGAGGGGACAGATGAGAAACATTCAGTACTTC.

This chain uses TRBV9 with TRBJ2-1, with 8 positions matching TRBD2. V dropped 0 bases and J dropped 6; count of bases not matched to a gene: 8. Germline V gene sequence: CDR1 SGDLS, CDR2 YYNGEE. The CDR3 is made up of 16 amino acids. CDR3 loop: CASSVGPRTSSNEQFF. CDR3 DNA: TGTGCCAGCAGCGTAGGCCCTCGGACTAGCAGCAATGAGCAGTTCTTC.

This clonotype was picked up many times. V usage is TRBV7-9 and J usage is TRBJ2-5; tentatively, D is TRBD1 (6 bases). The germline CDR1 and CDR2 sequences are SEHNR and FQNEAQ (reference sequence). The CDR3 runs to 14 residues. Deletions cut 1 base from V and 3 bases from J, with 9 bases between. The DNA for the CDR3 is TGTGCCAGCAGCTTAGGGACAGTCAAAGAGACCCAGTACTTC. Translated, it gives CASSLGTVKETQYF.

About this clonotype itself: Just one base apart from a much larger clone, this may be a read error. The CDR3 nucleotides read TGTGTCACAAACAGACTAGCGGGAGTGGCGAATGAGCAGTTCTTC. It is translated as CVTNRLAGVANEQFF. The chain joins TRBV6-2 or TRBV6-3 to TRBJ2-1; 12 bases line up with TRBD2. The CDR3 loop spans 15 amino acids. Looked up from germline, CDR1 is MNHEY and CDR2 is SVGEGT.

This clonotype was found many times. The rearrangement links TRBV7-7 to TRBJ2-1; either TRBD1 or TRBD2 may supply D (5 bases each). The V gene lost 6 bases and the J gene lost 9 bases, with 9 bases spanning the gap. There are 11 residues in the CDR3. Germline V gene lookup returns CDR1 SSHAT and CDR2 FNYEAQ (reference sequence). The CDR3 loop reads CASSSGGEQFF. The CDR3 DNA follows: TGTGCCAGCAGTAGTGGGGGTGAGCAGTTCTTC. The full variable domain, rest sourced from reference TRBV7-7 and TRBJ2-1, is GAGVSQSPRYKVTKRGQDVTLRCDPISSHATLYWYQQALGQGPEFLTYFNYEAQPDKSGLPSDRFSAERPEGSISTLTIQRTEQRDSAMYRCASSSGGEQFFGPGTRLTVL.

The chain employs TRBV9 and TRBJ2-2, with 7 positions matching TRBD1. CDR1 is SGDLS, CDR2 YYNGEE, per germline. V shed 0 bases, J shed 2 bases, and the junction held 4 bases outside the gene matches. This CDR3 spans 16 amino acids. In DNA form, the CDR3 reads TGTGCCAGCAGCGTAGGGCAGGGGGTTAACACCGGGGAGCTGTTTTTT. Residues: CASSVGQGVNTGELFF. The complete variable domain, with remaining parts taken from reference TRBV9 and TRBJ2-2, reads DSGVTQTPKHLITATGQRVTLRCSPRSGDLSVYWYQQSLDQGLQFLIQYYNGEERAKGNILERFSAQQFPDLHSELNLSSLELGDSALYFCASSVGQGVNTGELFFGEGSRLTVL.